Each of the 14 T cell receptor beta chains below was sequenced from the same sample in a study of OX40 agonist ivuxolimab in advanced cancers. Clones were read by immunoSEQ multiplex PCR, and TCRdb kept only the in-frame ones, dropping some. The data hold around 86,000 clones, with about nine tenths observed a single time. The input for sequencing was CD4+ or CD8+ T cells sorted from blood, taken in a trial of the OX40 agonist ivuxolimab. Receptor source: an adult with an advanced solid tumor such as melanoma, head and neck, liver or kidney cancer.

V gene TRBV10-3 combines with J gene TRBJ1-6; D unclear. The V end was cut by 11 bases, the J end by 5 bases, with 13 bases between. The CDR3 extends over 13 amino acids. Germline-derived CDR1 and CDR2 are ENHRY and SYGVKD. CDR3 sequence (DNA): TGTGCCGTAACCGCGGGGAATAATTCACCCCTCCACTTT. This sequence encodes CAVTAGNNSPLHF.

The chain carries TRBV18 and TRBJ1-3, with D hard to call. Trimming removed 0 bases at V and 0 bases at J, with 9 bases between. Per germline, CDR1 KGHSH and CDR2 LQKENI. This CDR3 spans 16 amino acids. CDR3 region: CASSPPGVPSGNTIYF. The CDR3 DNA is TGTGCCAGCTCACCACCCGGGGTTCCCTCTGGAAACACCATATATTTT.

V usage is TRBV5-1 and J usage is TRBJ2-2; TRBD2 aligns across 13 bases. Looked up from germline, CDR1 is SGHRS and CDR2 is YFSETQ. This CDR3 contains 20 residues. Trimming removed 4 bases from V and 5 bases from J; junction bases left unmatched: 17. CDR3 in amino acids: CASSLNRILAGGPLTGELFF. The CDR3 DNA sequence: TGCGCCAGCAGCCTGAACAGAATACTAGCGGGAGGGCCTCTAACCGGGGAGCTGTTTTTT.

J is TRBJ2-2 and V is TRBV27; no definite D call. Per the germline V gene, CDR1 is MNHEY and CDR2 is SMNVEV (reference sequence). Between the trimmed V and J ends, which lost 4 bases and 9 bases, there was a span of 12 bases. This CDR3 contains 13 residues. The CDR3 coding sequence is TGTGCCAGCAGTTCGAGGTCTGACCGGGAGCTGTTTTTT. Amino acid sequence: CASSSRSDRELFF.

Written as DNA, the CDR3 is TGTGCCATCAGTTCCGGGACAGGGTTCCGGGAGTCCTACGAGCAGTACTTC. As protein: CAISSGTGFRESYEQYF. The chain joins TRBV10-3 to TRBJ2-7; 9 bases agree with TRBD1. V lost 5 bases to trimming and J lost 1 base; unmatched junction nucleotides: 12. Germline assignment: CDR1 ENHRY and CDR2 SYGVKD. The CDR3 has 17 amino acids.

This clone has more than one count but fewer than ten. This chain uses TRBV2 with TRBJ2-3, with TRBD2 matching 8 bases. The CDR3 has 16 residues. The V gene's germline CDR1 is SNHLY and CDR2 FYNNEI. The junction had 8 bases not matched to a gene; V was cut back by 4 bases and J by 2 bases. CDR3 nucleotides: TGTGCCAGCAGTGGTAGCGGGATGGGGGACACAGATACGCAGTATTTT. Residues: CASSGSGMGDTDTQYF.

V usage is TRBV7-2 and J usage is TRBJ1-5; no firm D call. Germline V lookup: CDR1 SGHTA, CDR2 FQGNSA. V lost 0 bases and J lost 0, with 6 bases in between. CDR3 size: 15 residues. The CDR3 protein is CASSLAPVSNQPQHF. Here the CDR3 DNA reads TGTGCCAGCAGCTTAGCTCCTGTTAGCAATCAGCCCCAGCATTTT.

The V gene is TRBV11-2, the J gene TRBJ1-4, with 9 bases that match TRBD1. Germline V gene lookup returns CDR1 SGHAT and CDR2 FQNNGV. The CDR3 extends over 16 amino acids. V lost 5 bases, J lost 6 bases, and 10 bases stayed unmatched. In DNA form, the CDR3 reads TGTGCCAGCAGCCTCCGGGAGGGACAGGGTGATGAAAAACTGTTTTTT. Translated: CASSLREGQGDEKLFF.

This chain links TRBV11-2 with TRBJ2-7; 9 nucleotides line up with TRBD1. J gave up 5 bases and V 6 bases, and 11 bases lay outside the gene matches. The CDR3 loop spans 15 amino acids. Germline CDR1 SGHAT, CDR2 FQNNGV. CDR3 DNA: TGTGCCAGCAGACTACCCGGGACAGGGCCCCACGAGCAGTACTTC. Residues: CASRLPGTGPHEQYF.

This chain joins TRBV5-6 and TRBJ2-7, with D unclear. Germline V gene lookup returns CDR1 SGHDT and CDR2 YYEEEE. V was trimmed by 2 bases and J by 2 bases, leaving 11 bases between them. This CDR3 region has 14 residues. The CDR3 spells CASSLRTPPYEQYF. The CDR3 region has the DNA TGTGCCAGCAGCTTACGGACCCCGCCCTACGAGCAGTACTTC.

This chain links TRBV19 with TRBJ1-3; 7 bases align to TRBD1. CDR1 is LNHDA, CDR2 SQIVND, per germline (reference sequence). With V trimmed by 4 bases and J by 0 bases, 0 bases remained unmatched. The CDR3 length is 14 residues. The CDR3 DNA sequence: TGTGCCAGTAGTACAGGGGGCTCTGGAAACACCATATATTTT. It yields the protein CASSTGGSGNTIYF.

The chain uses TRBV14 and TRBJ2-2; D not certain. The CDR3 sequence is 14 residues long. Germline loops: CDR1 SGHDN, CDR2 FVKESK. Between the trimmed V and J ends, which lost 0 bases and 9 bases, there was a span of 11 bases. The CDR3 region has the DNA TGTGCCAGCAGCCAAGATCCAAGGGCCAGGGAGCTGTTTTTT. Translation gives CASSQDPRARELFF.

This clone was seen only once. V usage is TRBV10-1 and J usage is TRBJ2-1, with 14 bases that match TRBD2. There are 16 residues in the CDR3. V trimming: 6 bases; J trimming: 4 bases; junction bases outside the gene matches: 5. Germline V lookup: CDR1 WNHNN, CDR2 SYGVQD (reference sequence). CDR3 sequence (DNA): TGCGCCAGCAGCCCGCGGACTAGCGGGAGGTACAATGAGCAGTTCTTC. This encodes CASSPRTSGRYNEQFF.

The chain has TRBV5-4 and TRBJ2-1; 9 bases are a match to TRBD2. V gave up 1 base and J gave up 7 bases; unmatched junction bases: 9. Germline-derived CDR1 and CDR2 are SGHNT and YYREEE (reference sequence). The CDR3 extends over 16 amino acids. DNA for the CDR3: TGTGCCAGCAGCTTGCCCGGCCTAGCGGGAATGAATGAGCAGTTCTTC. This codes for CASSLPGLAGMNEQFF. Full variable domain (remainder filled in from reference TRBV5-4 and TRBJ2-1): ETGVTQSPTHLIKTRGQQVTLRCSSQSGHNTVSWYQQALGQGPQFIFQYYREEENGRGNFPPRFSGLQFPNYSSELNVNALELDDSALYLCASSLPGLAGMNEQFFGPGTRLTVL.